This passage covers 30 T cell receptor beta chains from one sample sequenced in a study of cytomegalovirus exposure and HLA in healthy donors. PCR used 60 Vbeta primers and 13 Jbeta primers. Profiled with immunoSEQ multiplex PCR; TCRdb holds only in-frame clones, not every one. The sample yields about 130,000 clones, over 80% seen once. Input material: PBMCs. These receptors were collected from a boy under 18 in good health and CMV-seronegative.

The chain carries TRBV27 and TRBJ1-1, with TRBD1 as a possible D gene (6 bases). This CDR3 has 12 residues. Germline CDR1 MNHEY, CDR2 SMNVEV (reference sequence). Trimming cost V 4 bases and J 10 bases, with 13 bases left between them. CDR3 region: CASSSYRDGAFF. The CDR3, as DNA: TGTGCCAGCAGTTCATACAGGGACGGAGCTTTCTTT.

The chain joins TRBV5-1 to TRBJ1-3, with D perhaps TRBD1 (5 bases). The CDR3 loop spans 16 amino acids. The germline V gene has CDR1 SGHRS and CDR2 YFSETQ. Between the trimmed V and J ends, which lost 0 bases and 0 bases, there was a span of 10 bases. The CDR3 DNA reads TGCGCCAGCAGCTTGGGGCAGGGCCACTCTGGAAACACCATATATTTT. Translating it yields CASSLGQGHSGNTIYF.

The rearrangement links TRBV28 to TRBJ2-3; 15 nucleotides line up with TRBD2. This CDR3 has 18 residues. The V gene end was trimmed by 5 bases and the J gene end by 8 bases; junction bases not matched to a gene: 14. Germline CDR1 MDHEN, CDR2 SYDVKM. CDR3 region: CASSPLGTSGRPGGTQYF. CDR3 coding DNA: TGTGCCAGCAGTCCGCTAGGGACTAGCGGGAGGCCGGGGGGTACGCAGTATTTT.

The J gene is TRBJ2-5, the V gene TRBV19; a possible D gene is TRBD1 (5 bases). The CDR3 is made up of 13 amino acids. Trimming removed 4 bases from V and 5 bases from J, with 11 bases in between. CDR1 LNHDA and CDR2 SQIVND come from the germline V gene (reference sequence). The CDR3 region is CASSTGRAETQYF. The CDR3 region has the DNA TGTGCCAGTAGTACCGGCAGGGCCGAGACCCAGTACTTC.

This chain uses TRBV5-1 with TRBJ1-5; D remains unclear. V lost 0 bases and J 9 bases, leaving 10 bases between the germline ends. The CDR3 has 13 residues. The V gene's germline CDR1 is SGHRS and CDR2 YFSETQ. CDR3 in amino acids: CASSLGQGGPQHF. The CDR3 coding sequence is TGCGCCAGCAGCTTGGGACAAGGTGGGCCCCAGCATTTT.

The V gene is TRBV7-2, the J gene TRBJ2-4; 8 bases agree with TRBD1. V lost 5 bases, J lost 6 bases, and 6 bases stayed unmatched. This CDR3 is built from 14 residues. Germline-derived CDR1 and CDR2 are SGHTA and FQGNSA. CDR3 coding DNA: TGTGCCAGCAGCCACGATGGACAGGGAAACATTCAGTACTTC. It yields the protein CASSHDGQGNIQYF.

The rearrangement joins TRBV14 to TRBJ2-7; TRBD1 agrees at 9 bases. Unmatched junction bases numbered 4, after V lost 4 bases and J lost 0 bases. The CDR3 totals 15 residues. The germline CDR1 and CDR2 sequences are SGHDN and FVKESK. Here the CDR3 reads CASSPWTGDSYEQYF. The CDR3 DNA reads as TGTGCCAGCAGCCCCTGGACAGGGGACTCCTACGAGCAGTACTTC. Full variable domain (rest looked up from reference TRBV14 and TRBJ2-7): EAGVTQFPSHSVIEKGQTVTLRCDPISGHDNLYWYRRVMGKEIKFLLHFVKESKQDESGMPNNRFLAERTGGTYSTLKVQPAELEDSGVYFCASSPWTGDSYEQYFGPGTRLTVT.

V gene TRBV30 combines with J gene TRBJ1-1, with no clear D. Germline values: CDR1 GTSNPN, CDR2 SVGIG (reference sequence). V lost 2 bases and J 2 bases, leaving 9 bases between the germline ends. The CDR3 is 13 residues long. CDR3 protein: CAWSPQVNTEAFF. For the CDR3, the DNA is TGTGCCTGGAGTCCTCAGGTTAACACTGAAGCTTTCTTT.

V usage is TRBV5-1 and J usage is TRBJ1-6, with D perhaps TRBD1 (5 bases). V gave up 2 bases and J gave up 5 bases, with 11 bases separating them. The CDR3 spans 15 residues. Germline V gene sequence: CDR1 SGHRS, CDR2 YFSETQ. The CDR3 spells CASSFLSGNNSPLHF. For the CDR3, the DNA is TGCGCCAGCAGCTTCTTGTCAGGGAATAATTCACCCCTCCACTTT. The complete variable domain, with remaining parts taken from reference TRBV5-1 and TRBJ1-6, reads KAGVTQTPRYLIKTRGQQVTLSCSPISGHRSVSWYQQTPGQGLQFLFEYFSETQRNKGNFPGRFSGRQFSNSRSEMNVSTLELGDSALYLCASSFLSGNNSPLHFGNGTRLTVT.

The chain has TRBV7-3 and TRBJ2-3; D ambiguous. Germline values: CDR1 SGHTA, CDR2 FQGTGA. The CDR3 has 14 residues. The V gene lost 0 bases and the J gene lost 6 bases, with 10 bases spanning the gap. The chain's CDR3 is CASSLTPSADTQYF. In nucleotides, the CDR3 is TGTGCCAGCAGCTTAACCCCCTCCGCGGATACGCAGTATTTT.

The CDR3 is CASSYGTGGGAEAFF. CDR3 DNA sequence: TGTGCCAGCAGTTATGGGACAGGGGGAGGCGCTGAAGCTTTCTTT. The chain couples TRBV6-5 to TRBJ1-1; TRBD1 matches 11 bases. The V gene's germline CDR1 is MNHEY and CDR2 SVGAGI. This CDR3 is 15 amino acids long. Unmatched junction bases numbered 6, after V lost 3 bases and J lost 6 bases.

V and J are TRBV9 and TRBJ1-1, with D perhaps TRBD1 (6 bases). The CDR3 has 14 amino acids. Trimming removed 6 bases from V and 3 bases from J, with 15 bases in between. The germline V gene encodes CDR1 SGDLS and CDR2 YYNGEE. CDR3 in DNA: TGTGCCAGCAATACGGAGGGGGGGGACACTGAAGCTTTCTTT. It encodes CASNTEGGDTEAFF.

The chain joins TRBV13 to TRBJ1-5, with TRBD1 matching 9 bases. The CDR3 consists of 18 residues. The V gene's germline CDR1 is PRHDT and CDR2 FYEKMQ (reference sequence). J gave up 4 bases and V 0 bases, and 10 bases lay outside the gene matches. The CDR3: CASSLGPTGTGKNQPQHF. DNA for the CDR3: TGTGCCAGCAGCTTAGGGCCTACCGGGACAGGGAAGAATCAGCCCCAGCATTTT.

The V call is TRBV19, the J call TRBJ1-5; D call uncertain. The V gene's germline CDR1 is LNHDA and CDR2 SQIVND (reference sequence). The V end was cut by 1 base, the J end by 5 bases, with 9 bases between. This CDR3 is built from 14 residues. CDR3 sequence: CASSIVLGDQPQHF. The CDR3 nucleotides are TGTGCCAGTAGTATAGTACTGGGAGATCAGCCCCAGCATTTT.

The V gene is TRBV6-5, the J gene TRBJ2-7; weak D call: TRBD2 (6 bases). Germline V CDR1 and CDR2: MNHEY, SVGAGI. This CDR3 is 14 amino acids long. Trimming stripped 0 bases from V and 2 bases from J, with 8 bases between. The DNA for the CDR3 is TGTGCCAGCAGTTACTCGGAGCGGGCCTACGAGCAGTACTTC. It specifies CASSYSERAYEQYF.

The chain uses TRBV25-1 and TRBJ1-1; TRBD1 might be the D (6 bases). Germline CDR1 reads MGHDK; CDR2 reads SYGVNS. The CDR3 spans 16 residues. Trimming left V 1 base short and J 5 bases short, with 17 bases between. In nucleotides, the CDR3 is TGTGCCAGCAGTGAATCGGGGACACCTGTCCGGACTGAAGCTTTCTTT. Translated: CASSESGTPVRTEAFF.

The rearrangement joins TRBV29-1 to TRBJ1-3; D may be TRBD1 (5 bases). This CDR3 contains 15 residues. Germline CDR1 reads SQVTM; CDR2 reads ANQGSEA. V lost 0 bases and J lost 3, with 12 bases in between. Written as DNA, the CDR3 is TGCAGCGTTGAAGAATCGGGGGTCCTTGGAAACACCATATATTTT. Residues: CSVEESGVLGNTIYF. The variable domain in full, completed from reference TRBV29-1 and TRBJ1-3, reads SAVISQKPSRDICQRGTSLTIQCQVDSQVTMMFWYRQQPGQSLTLIATANQGSEATYESGFVIDKFPISRPNLTFSTLTVSNMSPEDSSIYLCSVEESGVLGNTIYFGEGSWLTVV.

The CDR3 sequence: CASSPDRAYGYTF. DNA for the CDR3: TGTGCCAGCAGCCCGGACAGGGCCTATGGCTACACCTTC. The V gene is TRBV2, the J gene TRBJ1-2; TRBD1 agrees at 8 bases. The CDR3 consists of 13 residues. From germline, CDR1 is SNHLY and CDR2 FYNNEI. With 6 bases clipped from V and 4 bases from J, the junction kept 4 bases outside the gene matches.

This clone has only a few counts. The V call is TRBV5-6, the J call TRBJ1-5; 10 nucleotides line up with TRBD1. CDR3 size: 18 residues. The ends lost 3 bases at V and 0 bases at J; junction bases unmatched: 9. Germline assignment: CDR1 SGHDT and CDR2 YYEEEE. CDR3 sequence (DNA): TGTGCCAGCAGCTCCCGGGACAGGGGCCTGTATAGCAATCAGCCCCAGCATTTT. Protein: CASSSRDRGLYSNQPQHF. Combining the CDR3 with reference TRBV5-6 and TRBJ1-5 gives the whole variable domain DAGVTQSPTHLIKTRGQQVTLRCSPKSGHDTVSWYQQALGQGPQFIFQYYEEEERQRGNFPDRFSGHQFPNYSSELNVNALLLGDSALYLCASSSRDRGLYSNQPQHFGDGTRLSIL.

The chain uses TRBV7-2 and TRBJ2-1, with 12 bases fitting TRBD2. Unmatched junction bases numbered 8, after V lost 5 bases and J lost 9 bases. The CDR3 spans 15 residues. Germline V gives CDR1 SGHTA, CDR2 FQGNSA. The CDR3 is CASSPLAGGPSEQFF. As DNA, the CDR3 is TGTGCCAGCAGCCCTCTAGCGGGAGGGCCTAGTGAGCAGTTCTTC. Drawing the rest from reference TRBV7-2 and TRBJ2-1, the complete variable domain is GAGVSQSPSNKVTEKGKDVELRCDPISGHTALYWYRQSLGQGLEFLIYFQGNSAPDKSGLPSDRFSAERTGGSVSTLTIQRTQQEDSAVYLCASSPLAGGPSEQFFGPGTRLTVL.

The chain is built from TRBV6-5 and TRBJ2-7, with D tentatively TRBD1 (5 bases). Germline V gene data show CDR1 as MNHEY and CDR2 as SVGAGI. CDR3 length: 12 residues. V gave up 4 bases and J gave up 5 bases, with 9 bases separating them. The CDR3 sequence: CASSSTGDEQYF. The CDR3, as DNA: TGTGCCAGCAGTTCCACAGGAGACGAGCAGTACTTC.

This chain uses TRBV30 with TRBJ2-2, with TRBD2 identical over 10 bases. This CDR3 is built from 15 residues. The germline gives CDR1 GTSNPN, CDR2 SVGIG (reference sequence). Trimming took 3 bases from V and 5 from J; bases not matched to a gene: 6. CDR3 amino acids: CAWRDPGLATGELFF. The CDR3 DNA reads as TGTGCCTGGAGGGATCCGGGACTAGCGACCGGGGAGCTGTTTTTT.

This clone showed up just once. The chain links TRBV5-1 to TRBJ2-7; TRBD1 agrees at 9 bases. Germline V lookup: CDR1 SGHRS, CDR2 YFSETQ. Trimming cost V 5 bases and J 0 bases; bases outside gene matches: 6. This CDR3 contains 15 residues. This CDR3 is CASRSGTGNSYEQYF. DNA for the CDR3: TGCGCCAGCAGGTCCGGGACAGGGAACTCCTACGAGCAGTACTTC. Full variable domain (remainder filled in from reference TRBV5-1 and TRBJ2-7): KAGVTQTPRYLIKTRGQQVTLSCSPISGHRSVSWYQQTPGQGLQFLFEYFSETQRNKGNFPGRFSGRQFSNSRSEMNVSTLELGDSALYLCASRSGTGNSYEQYFGPGTRLTVT.

This clone was detected only a few times. The rearrangement links TRBV5-4 to TRBJ1-1; 9 bases line up with TRBD1. V lost 4 bases and J lost 6; bases outside the gene matches: 19. CDR1 is SGHNT, CDR2 YYREEE, per germline (reference sequence). The CDR3 contains 18 residues. The CDR3: CASSVSGTGRRSGAEAFF. The CDR3, as DNA: TGTGCCAGCAGCGTATCCGGGACAGGGAGAAGGTCGGGGGCTGAAGCTTTCTTT. The full variable domain, with the rest looked up from reference TRBV5-4 and TRBJ1-1, is ETGVTQSPTHLIKTRGQQVTLRCSSQSGHNTVSWYQQALGQGPQFIFQYYREEENGRGNFPPRFSGLQFPNYSSELNVNALELDDSALYLCASSVSGTGRRSGAEAFFGQGTRLTVV.

This clone has a single count. J is TRBJ2-7 and V is TRBV4-3; 7 positions match TRBD2. The CDR3 totals 15 residues. Germline trimming cut 0 bases from V and 5 bases from J; bases unmatched to any gene: 7. The germline gives CDR1 LGHNA, CDR2 YSLEER. The CDR3 bases are TGCGCCAGCAGCCAAGACAGGACTAGTATCCACGAGCAGTACTTC. It yields the protein CASSQDRTSIHEQYF.

This chain uses TRBV19 with TRBJ2-1; TRBD2 agrees at 10 bases. Germline V gives CDR1 LNHDA, CDR2 SQIVND (reference sequence). This CDR3 region has 16 residues. Germline trimming cut 3 bases from V and 8 bases from J; bases unmatched to any gene: 10. CDR3 DNA sequence: TGTGCCAGTAGTATCCTACCGGCGAGCGGGAGGGATGAGCAGTTCTTC. Translation gives CASSILPASGRDEQFF.

This chain connects TRBV7-2 to TRBJ2-1; 8 bases map to TRBD1. This CDR3 is 18 amino acids long. Looked up from germline, CDR1 is SGHTA and CDR2 is FQGNSA. V was clipped by 5 bases and J by 0 bases; unmatched bases: 12. The DNA for the CDR3 is TGTGCCAGCAGCCCGTTAGCAGGGGGCGGCTACTCCTACAATGAGCAGTTCTTC. This encodes CASSPLAGGGYSYNEQFF.

This chain joins TRBV6-5 and TRBJ1-5; D unclear. The CDR3 totals 15 residues. Germline CDR1 MNHEY, CDR2 SVGAGI. Trimming took off 2 bases at V and 7 bases at J, with 15 bases between the two ends. The CDR3 loop reads CASSYPTSGGQPQHF. CDR3 nucleotides: TGTGCCAGCAGTTACCCGACCTCGGGAGGGCAGCCCCAGCATTTT.

The rearrangement uses TRBV5-5 and TRBJ1-1; D gene unclear. The CDR3 sequence is 12 residues long. Per germline, CDR1 SGHKS and CDR2 YYEKEE (reference sequence). The V and J ends lost 4 bases and 3 bases respectively, with 7 bases between them. This CDR3 is CASSIRDTEAFF. DNA for the CDR3: TGTGCCAGCAGCATTCGGGACACTGAAGCTTTCTTT. Full variable domain (rest looked up from reference TRBV5-5 and TRBJ1-1): DAGVTQSPTHLIKTRGQQVTLRCSPISGHKSVSWYQQVLGQGPQFIFQYYEKEERGRGNFPDRFSARQFPNYSSELNVNALLLGDSALYLCASSIRDTEAFFGQGTRLTVV.

The chain couples TRBV6-1 to TRBJ1-4; the D gene is possibly TRBD1 (6 bases). The V gene lost 9 bases and the J gene lost 5 bases, with 16 bases spanning the gap. Germline V gene sequence: CDR1 MNHNS, CDR2 SASEGT. This CDR3 region has 14 residues. Here the CDR3 reads CASLPGAMNEKLFF. The CDR3, as DNA: TGTGCCAGTCTTCCAGGGGCAATGAATGAAAAACTGTTTTTT.